A single sample gave rise to the 26 T cell receptor beta chains below, sequenced in a study of T-cell memory formation after mild COVID-19. TCRdb fed the 5' RACE reads into MiXCR, producing one record per CDR3 protein. The repertoire includes a few hundred thousand distinct CDR3 sequences, about 20% of them detected once, and about 21% sits in the top ten. Sequenced: PBMCs or a T cell subset sorted from them (not recorded which). Receptor source: a man aged 18-30 years who had mild COVID-19 (a few samples of this study predate the infection). Cell type and time point are not known.

There are many counts of this clonotype. CDR3 sequence (DNA): TGTGCCAGCAGCCAAGATCTCCAAGGGGGGGAGACCCAGTACTTC. This encodes CASSQDLQGGETQYF. V usage is TRBV4-2 and J usage is TRBJ2-5, with D perhaps matching TRBD1 or TRBD2 (6 bases each). Germline CDR1 and CDR2: LGHNA and YNFKEQ. The length of the CDR3 is 15 residues. V was cut by 0 bases and J by 5 bases, with 13 bases left in between.

The CDR3 sequence is CASSQASGAQYEQYF. The CDR3 DNA reads as TGTGCCAGCAGCCAAGCGTCGGGGGCGCAGTACGAGCAGTACTTC. The rearrangement joins TRBV3-1 to TRBJ2-7; perhaps D is TRBD1 or TRBD2 (6 bases each). CDR1 and CDR2 (germline): LGHDT, YNNKEL (reference sequence). V was clipped by 1 base and J by 4 bases, with 14 bases between them. CDR3 size: 15 residues.

V gene TRBV7-6 combines with J gene TRBJ2-7; perhaps D is TRBD1 or TRBD2 (5 bases each). Germline CDR1 and CDR2: SGHVS and FNYEAQ. Deletions cut 5 bases from V and 2 bases from J, with 19 bases between. This CDR3 comprises 16 residues. The CDR3 here is CASSVGGTGPTYEQYF. The DNA for the CDR3 is TGTGCCAGCAGCGTTGGAGGTACGGGGCCTACCTACGAGCAGTACTTC.

The chain has TRBV3-1 and TRBJ2-5; D tentatively fits TRBD1 or TRBD2 (6 bases each). Trimming took 0 bases from V and 2 from J, leaving 10 bases between them. Germline V CDR1 and CDR2: LGHDT, YNNKEL (reference sequence). This CDR3 has 15 residues. The CDR3 DNA follows: TGTGCCAGCAGCCAAGATATAGGGGGGCAAGAGACCCAGTACTTC. It specifies CASSQDIGGQETQYF.

In its sample, this clonotype was seen a few times. This chain connects TRBV7-8 to TRBJ2-7; 9 nucleotides line up with TRBD1. With 5 bases clipped from V and 8 bases from J, the junction kept 10 bases outside the gene matches. Per germline, CDR1 SGHVS and CDR2 FQNEAQ. This CDR3 has 14 residues. The CDR3 is CASSPSGDRDKQYV. DNA for the CDR3: TGTGCCAGCAGCCCCAGTGGGGACAGGGACAAGCAGTACGTC.

The chain combines TRBV11-2 with TRBJ2-5; a weak D match, TRBD2 (6 bases). Trimming pared 4 bases from V and 2 bases from J, leaving 11 bases between. Germline CDR1 SGHAT, CDR2 FQNNGV. The CDR3 extends over 14 amino acids. CDR3 in amino acids: CASSSWTKQETQYF. The CDR3 region has the DNA TGTGCCAGCAGCTCTTGGACTAAACAAGAGACCCAGTACTTC.

This clonotype was recorded at least ten times. The V and J genes are TRBV20-1 and TRBJ2-1, with 14 positions matching TRBD2. V lost 6 bases to trimming and J lost 6 bases; unmatched junction nucleotides: 7. This CDR3 has 15 amino acids. Germline CDR1 is DFQATT and CDR2 is SNEGSKA (reference sequence). CDR3 residues: CSASGLAGELNEQFF. CDR3 coding DNA: TGCAGTGCCTCGGGACTAGCGGGGGAACTCAATGAGCAGTTCTTC.

This clonotype was seen at least ten times. This rearrangement joins TRBV7-9 to TRBJ2-7; D call uncertain. CDR3 length: 13 residues. Germline CDR1 SEHNR, CDR2 FQNEAQ (reference sequence). Trimming left V 1 base short and J 3 bases short, with 7 bases between. CDR3 DNA sequence: TGTGCCAGCAGCTTAGGGCAGAACTACGAGCAGTACGTC. This codes for CASSLGQNYEQYV.

This clonotype was detected a few times. The V gene is TRBV6-5, the J gene TRBJ2-5, with a tentative D call TRBD1 (6 bases). Between the trimmed V and J ends, which lost 4 bases and 2 bases, there was a span of 8 bases. This CDR3 is built from 13 residues. Germline CDR1 and CDR2: MNHEY and SVGAGI. The CDR3 DNA reads TGTGCCAGCAGTTGGACAGTTCAAGAGACCCAGTACTTC. The encoded protein is CASSWTVQETQYF.

This chain uses TRBV29-1 with TRBJ2-7; a weak D match, TRBD2 (6 bases). The CDR3 contains 14 residues. Germline CDR1 SQVTM, CDR2 ANQGSEA. V shed 4 bases and J shed 4 bases, with 17 bases lying between them. The CDR3 protein is CSVVDGTRGYEQYF. The CDR3 DNA sequence: TGCAGCGTTGTGGACGGGACTCGAGGGTACGAGCAGTACTTC.

This clonotype has a handful of counts. The rearrangement links TRBV12-3 or TRBV12-4 to TRBJ2-7, with D uncertain. This CDR3 comprises 13 residues. V dropped 4 bases and J dropped 2 bases, with 9 bases sitting between them. CDR3 bases: TGTGCCAGCAGTTGGCAGTCCGCCTACGAGCAGTACTTC. Amino acids: CASSWQSAYEQYF.

This clonotype was observed at least ten times. This chain joins TRBV9 and TRBJ2-5; D not resolved. This CDR3 spans 13 amino acids. V lost 0 bases and J lost 4, with 7 bases in between. CDR1 is SGDLS, CDR2 YYNGEE, per germline. CDR3 bases: TGTGCCAGCAGCGTAGTCCCGGGAGAGACCCAGTACTTC. It encodes CASSVVPGETQYF.

This clonotype turned up a few times. This rearrangement joins TRBV5-4 to TRBJ2-6, with no clear D. The CDR3 covers 15 residues. Trimming left V 2 bases short and J 2 bases short, with 8 bases between. Germline lookup yields CDR1 SGHNT and CDR2 YYREEE (reference sequence). The CDR3 region is CASSFHKTGANVLTF. The DNA for the CDR3 is TGTGCCAGCAGCTTCCACAAAACTGGGGCCAACGTCCTGACTTTC.

The rearrangement uses TRBV18 and TRBJ2-7; tentative D call: TRBD2 (5 bases). V lost 3 bases and J 5 bases, leaving 11 bases between the germline ends. The germline V gene has CDR1 KGHSH and CDR2 LQKENI. This CDR3 is 13 amino acids long. The CDR3 here is CASSPGVVNEQYV. The CDR3 DNA follows: TGTGCCAGCTCACCGGGAGTCGTCAACGAGCAGTACGTC.

This clonotype was picked up a small number of times. The CDR3 loop reads CASSWEGGPEQFF. In DNA, the CDR3 is TGTGCCAGCAGCTGGGAGGGGGGGCCTGAGCAGTTCTTC. V usage is TRBV5-4 and J usage is TRBJ2-1; a weak D match, TRBD2 (7 bases). CDR1 and CDR2 from the germline V gene are SGHNT and YYREEE (reference sequence). CDR3 length equals 13 residues. The germline V and J ends were trimmed by 3 bases and 9 bases, with 13 bases remaining between them.

The gene calls are TRBV25-1 and TRBJ2-2, with D unclear. The germline CDR1 and CDR2 sequences are MGHDK and SYGVNS. The CDR3 runs to 13 residues. The germline V and J ends were trimmed by 4 bases and 6 bases, with 9 bases remaining between them. The CDR3 nucleotides read TGTGCCAGCAGTGTTGGCCGTCCCGGGGAGCTGTTTTTT. This codes for CASSVGRPGELFF.

The table lists this clonotype with a few counts. CDR3 region: CASSRTSGGHTQYF. DNA for the CDR3: TGTGCCAGCAGCCGGACTAGCGGGGGACATACGCAGTATTTT. This rearrangement joins TRBV7-2 to TRBJ2-3, with TRBD2 matching 13 bases. This CDR3 contains 14 residues. Trimming cost V 5 bases and J 7 bases; bases outside gene matches: 3. CDR1 and CDR2 (germline): SGHTA, FQGNSA. The variable domain in full, completed from reference TRBV7-2 and TRBJ2-3, reads GAGVSQSPSNKVTEKGKDVELRCDPISGHTALYWYRQSLGQGLEFLIYFQGNSAPDKSGLPSDRFSAERTGGSVSTLTIQRTQQEDSAVYLCASSRTSGGHTQYFGPGTRLTVL.

This clonotype was recorded a few times. J is TRBJ2-3 and V is TRBV30; no clear D. This CDR3 region has 12 residues. The germline CDR1 and CDR2 sequences are GTSNPN and SVGIG (reference sequence). Trimming removed 0 bases from V and 6 bases from J, with 7 bases in between. The CDR3 DNA reads as TGTGCCTGGAGTGTGAACGTTGATACGCAGTATTTT. It is translated as CAWSVNVDTQYF.

This clonotype occurred a few times. The genes are TRBV6-5 and TRBJ2-1, with D possibly matching TRBD2 (5 bases). V was pared by 8 bases and J by 3 bases, with 26 bases between. Germline assignment: CDR1 MNHEY and CDR2 SVGAGI. This CDR3 is built from 18 residues. The CDR3 sequence is CASWGGGLRAPFYNEQFF. CDR3 bases: TGTGCCAGCTGGGGTGGTGGGCTGCGGGCCCCCTTCTACAATGAGCAGTTCTTC.

This clonotype was seen more than once but under ten times. The chain couples TRBV24-1 to TRBJ1-1; the D is unclear. CDR1 and CDR2 (germline): KGHDR, SFDVKD. The CDR3 contains 11 residues. V was cut by 4 bases and J by 11 bases, with 10 bases left in between. In nucleotides, the CDR3 is TGTGCCACCAGTGACGGTACGAGGGCTTTCTTT. Its translation is CATSDGTRAFF.

The chain links TRBV7-9 to TRBJ1-2; no definite D call. The CDR3 loop spans 15 amino acids. V was trimmed by 5 bases and J by 4 bases, leaving 17 bases between them. Per germline, CDR1 SEHNR and CDR2 FQNEAQ (reference sequence). Here the CDR3 reads CASSPPYLSGYGYTF. DNA of the CDR3: TGTGCCAGCAGCCCACCGTACCTTTCGGGCTATGGCTACACCTTC. The full variable domain, its missing parts supplied by reference TRBV7-9 and TRBJ1-2, is DTGVSQNPRHKITKRGQNVTFRCDPISEHNRLYWYRQTLGQGPEFLTYFQNEAQLEKSRLLSDRFSAERPKGSFSTLEIQRTEQGDSAMYLCASSPPYLSGYGYTFGSGTRLTVV.

This chain connects TRBV20-1 to TRBJ2-5; the D gene is possibly TRBD1 (6 bases). The CDR3 spans 12 residues. Germline V lookup: CDR1 DFQATT, CDR2 SNEGSKA (reference sequence). Trimming took 6 bases from V and 2 from J, leaving 10 bases between them. The CDR3 DNA sequence: TGCAGTGCAACGACAGGTCAAGAGACCCAGTACTTC. Its protein product is CSATTGQETQYF.

This chain joins TRBV15 and TRBJ1-2; 8 bases fit TRBD1. V lost 0 bases to trimming and J lost 4 bases; unmatched junction nucleotides: 4. Germline values: CDR1 LNHNV, CDR2 YYDKDF (reference sequence). The CDR3 has 15 residues. CDR3 DNA sequence: TGTGCCACCAGCAGAGATTCGGACAGGGTCTATGGCTACACCTTC. Its protein product is CATSRDSDRVYGYTF.

The chain joins TRBV27 to TRBJ2-3; D is perhaps TRBD1 (7 bases). Trimming took off 6 bases at V and 5 bases at J, with 21 bases between the two ends. Germline lookup yields CDR1 MNHEY and CDR2 SMNVEV (reference sequence). The CDR3 extends over 16 amino acids. The CDR3 DNA is TGTGCCAGCAGCCTGCGGGACAGTGCGGTGGGAGATACGCAGTATTTT. It yields the protein CASSLRDSAVGDTQYF.

The J gene is TRBJ2-3, the V gene TRBV4-1; perhaps TRBD2 as D (6 bases). CDR1 is MGHRA and CDR2 is YSYEKL in the germline V gene. Deletions cut 4 bases from V and 5 bases from J, with 13 bases between. The CDR3 consists of 14 residues. Here the CDR3 reads CASSLGRRGDTQYF. The DNA of the CDR3 is TGCGCCAGCAGCCTCGGTCGGAGGGGAGATACGCAGTATTTT.

This clonotype was seen repeatedly, ten times or more. J is TRBJ1-2 and V is TRBV5-1; TRBD1 matches 7 bases. This CDR3 spans 12 amino acids. V lost 4 bases and J lost 8; bases outside the gene matches: 5. Germline loops: CDR1 SGHRS, CDR2 YFSETQ. CDR3 sequence: CASSPRTGGYTF. DNA for the CDR3: TGCGCCAGCAGCCCACGGACAGGCGGCTACACCTTC.